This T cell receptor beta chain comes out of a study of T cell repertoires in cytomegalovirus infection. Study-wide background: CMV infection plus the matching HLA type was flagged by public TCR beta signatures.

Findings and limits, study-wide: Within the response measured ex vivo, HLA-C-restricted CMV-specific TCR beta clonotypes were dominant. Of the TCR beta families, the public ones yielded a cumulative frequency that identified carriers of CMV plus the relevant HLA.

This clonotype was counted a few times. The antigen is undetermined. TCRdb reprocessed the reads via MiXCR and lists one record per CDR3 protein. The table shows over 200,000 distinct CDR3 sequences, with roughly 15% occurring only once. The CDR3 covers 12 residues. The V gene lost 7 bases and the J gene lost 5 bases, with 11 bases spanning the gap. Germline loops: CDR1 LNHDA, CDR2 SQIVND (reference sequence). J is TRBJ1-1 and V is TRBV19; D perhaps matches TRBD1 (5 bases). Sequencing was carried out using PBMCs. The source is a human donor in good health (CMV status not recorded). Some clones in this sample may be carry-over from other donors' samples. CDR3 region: CASKGRRTEAFF. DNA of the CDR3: TGTGCCAGTAAGGGGAGGCGAACTGAAGCTTTCTTT.